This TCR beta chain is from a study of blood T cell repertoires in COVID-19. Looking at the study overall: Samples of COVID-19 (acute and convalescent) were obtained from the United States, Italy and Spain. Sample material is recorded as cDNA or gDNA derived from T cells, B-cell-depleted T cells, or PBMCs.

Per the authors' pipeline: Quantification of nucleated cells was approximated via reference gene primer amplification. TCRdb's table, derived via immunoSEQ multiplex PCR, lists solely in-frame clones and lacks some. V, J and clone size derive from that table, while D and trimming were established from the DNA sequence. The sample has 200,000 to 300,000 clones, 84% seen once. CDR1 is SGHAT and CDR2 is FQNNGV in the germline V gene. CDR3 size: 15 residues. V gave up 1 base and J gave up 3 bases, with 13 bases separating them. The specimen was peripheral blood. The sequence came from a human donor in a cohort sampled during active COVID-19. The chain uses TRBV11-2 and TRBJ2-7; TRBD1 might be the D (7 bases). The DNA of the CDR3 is TGTGCCAGCAGCTTAGCTGCGGGACAGAACTACGAGCAGTACTTC. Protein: CASSLAAGQNYEQYF.